The 2 T cell receptor beta chains listed next were all sequenced from one sample in a study of cytomegalovirus exposure and HLA in healthy donors. The primer mix had 60 Vbeta and 13 Jbeta primers. Data came from immunoSEQ multiplex PCR; TCRdb stores just in-frame clones and leaves some out. The sample shows 98,000 or so clones, nearly 80% of them seen only once. Sequences were obtained from PBMCs. The receptors derive from a man aged 60 to 69 in good health and CMV-seropositive.

The V call is TRBV5-5, the J call TRBJ1-3; D remains unclear. This CDR3 is built from 15 residues. V was cut by 0 bases and J by 4 bases, with 11 bases left in between. Looked up from germline, CDR1 is SGHKS and CDR2 is YYEKEE (reference sequence). The CDR3 sequence is CASSLDAGTGNTIYF. As DNA, the CDR3 is TGTGCCAGCAGCTTGGACGCGGGTACCGGAAACACCATATATTTT.

The V call is TRBV11-2, the J call TRBJ2-5; 8 positions match TRBD1. The CDR3 length is 15 residues. Germline V gene data show CDR1 as SGHAT and CDR2 as FQNNGV. Unmatched junction bases numbered 9, after V lost 5 bases and J lost 4 bases. The CDR3 sequence is CASSPETGVGETQYF. The CDR3 DNA is TGTGCCAGCAGCCCAGAGACAGGGGTCGGAGAGACCCAGTACTTC.